This TCR beta chain comes out of a study of tumor-infiltrating lymphocytes in primary liver carcinoma. General observations from the study: Only about 7.5-25% of top clones were detected in all five tumor regions.

With around 520 ng total RNA as template and a constant-region primer, TCR beta cDNA was made. Three-round nested multiplex PCR performed with slightly modified ARM-PCR produced the TCR beta libraries. Primers for the first two PCR rounds were TRBV1-TRBV30 forward primers and a C-beta reverse primer (approximately 9 cycles per round). TCRdb reanalysed the multiplex PCR reads using MiXCR and keeps one entry per CDR3 protein. The sample holds tens of thousands of distinct CDR3 sequences; around 79% are singletons and the top ten take over 25%. This clonotype was seen repeatedly, ten times or more. The antigen is not known. Germline assignment: CDR1 MNHNS and CDR2 SASEGT. The CDR3 contains 14 residues. The V and J ends lost 2 bases and 9 bases respectively, with 11 bases between them. Extraction of RNA together with DNA used roughly 20-32 mg of unsorted bulk tissue.

The genes are TRBV6-1 and TRBJ1-6, with a tentative D call TRBD1 (5 bases). Material for sequencing was liver tumor tissue from sampling region 3. The subset was: tumor region T3, left-lateral pole. The clonotype comes from a man aged 35-49 years with primary liver carcinoma and hepatitis B virus infection. The CDR3 loop reads CASSERQGASPLHF. Here the CDR3 DNA reads TGTGCCAGCAGTGAACGCCAGGGAGCTTCACCCCTCCACTTT.